A single sample gave rise to the 17 T cell receptor beta chains below, sequenced in a study of blood T cell repertoires in COVID-19. TCRdb keeps only in-frame clones here, not all; method: immunoSEQ multiplex PCR. Seen here are under 250,000 clones, about nine tenths observed once, and the top ten hold about 6.7%. Sequencing was done on a sample of peripheral blood. These receptors were taken from a woman in her 30s with COVID-19, enrolled during active disease.

This CDR3 is CASSLDLGGSYNEQFF. The CDR3 bases are TGTGCCAGCAGCTTAGATTTGGGGGGCTCCTACAATGAGCAGTTCTTC. The chain is built from TRBV11-3 and TRBJ2-1, with a possible D match to TRBD2 (6 bases). CDR1 and CDR2 (germline): SGHNT, YENEEA. The ends were cut back, 0 bases at V and 0 bases at J, with 9 bases in the middle. The CDR3 loop spans 16 amino acids.

This clone was detected only a few times. The chain links TRBV19 to TRBJ2-7; maybe TRBD2 (6 bases). Trimming left V 6 bases short and J 2 bases short, with 20 bases between. The CDR3 is made up of 16 amino acids. Germline CDR1 LNHDA, CDR2 SQIVND (reference sequence). The CDR3 spells CASRTIGHGGTYEQYF. CDR3 nucleotide sequence: TGTGCCAGTAGGACTATAGGACATGGGGGGACCTACGAGCAGTACTTC. The whole variable domain, remainder taken from reference TRBV19 and TRBJ2-7, is DGGITQSPKYLFRKEGQNVTLSCEQNLNHDAMYWYRQDPGQGLRLIYYSQIVNDFQKGDIAEGYSVSREKKESFPLTVTSAQKNPTAFYLCASRTIGHGGTYEQYFGPGTRLTVT.

V usage is TRBV5-1 and J usage is TRBJ2-7; 13 bases are a match to TRBD2. CDR1 is SGHRS, CDR2 YFSETQ, per germline. This CDR3 is built from 15 residues. J gave up 2 bases and V 4 bases, and 3 bases lay outside the gene matches. CDR3 sequence (DNA): TGCGCCAGCAGCCCCACTAGCGGGAGGGCCTACGAGCAGTACGTC. This encodes CASSPTSGRAYEQYV.

The chain combines TRBV27 with TRBJ2-3; a weak D match, TRBD2 (5 bases). Deletions cut 10 bases from V and 3 bases from J, with 14 bases between. This CDR3 region has 13 residues. Germline lookup yields CDR1 MNHEY and CDR2 SMNVEV (reference sequence). CDR3 residues: CATRRPGTDTQYF. In nucleotides, the CDR3 is TGTGCCACCCGGCGTCCGGGGACAGATACGCAGTATTTT.

The rearrangement links TRBV9 to TRBJ2-1; D uncertain. Germline V gene data show CDR1 as SGDLS and CDR2 as YYNGEE. Trimming stripped 0 bases from V and 2 bases from J, with 15 bases between. The length of the CDR3 is 17 residues. CDR3 bases: TGTGCCAGCAGCGTAGGATCTCTAGGCCGGGCCTACAATGAGCAGTTCTTC. As protein: CASSVGSLGRAYNEQFF.

The chain carries TRBV5-4 and TRBJ2-1, with a tentative D call TRBD2 (6 bases). This CDR3 comprises 14 residues. CDR1 and CDR2 from the germline V gene are SGHNT and YYREEE (reference sequence). With 3 bases removed from V and 3 bases from J, the gap between germline ends came to 10 bases. CDR3 coding DNA: TGTGCCAGCAGCTCCCGGGACTTCTACAATGAGCAGTTCTTC. Its translation is CASSSRDFYNEQFF.

The chain couples TRBV2 to TRBJ1-5; D unresolved. V dropped 6 bases and J dropped 5 bases, with 11 bases sitting between them. Germline loops: CDR1 SNHLY, CDR2 FYNNEI. The CDR3 loop spans 13 amino acids. The CDR3 is CASRENTDQPQHF. The CDR3 DNA reads as TGTGCCAGCAGGGAAAACACCGATCAGCCCCAGCATTTT.

J is TRBJ2-3 and V is TRBV2; possibly TRBD1 for D (5 bases). V was shortened by 7 bases and J by 2 bases, with 13 bases between the two germline ends. CDR1 and CDR2 from the germline V gene are SNHLY and FYNNEI. The CDR3 totals 14 residues. DNA for the CDR3: TGTGCCAGCATTAGGGGTTCGACCACAGATACGCAGTATTTT. Protein: CASIRGSTTDTQYF.

This clone showed up just a few times. The chain recombines TRBV29-1 with TRBJ1-2; D may be TRBD1 (5 bases). Trimming pared 0 bases from V and 8 bases from J, leaving 10 bases between. The CDR3 loop spans 12 amino acids. Germline lookup yields CDR1 SQVTM and CDR2 ANQGSEA. The CDR3 sequence: CSVEDSGGGYTF. CDR3 nucleotides: TGCAGCGTTGAAGATTCTGGGGGGGGCTACACCTTC. The full variable domain, in which reference TRBV29-1 and TRBJ1-2 provide the parts outside the CDR3, is SAVISQKPSRDICQRGTSLTIQCQVDSQVTMMFWYRQQPGQSLTLIATANQGSEATYESGFVIDKFPISRPNLTFSTLTVSNMSPEDSSIYLCSVEDSGGGYTFGSGTRLTVV.

The chain has TRBV4-3 and TRBJ2-4; D is possibly TRBD1 (6 bases). Deletions cut 3 bases from V and 8 bases from J, with 14 bases between. The length of the CDR3 is 14 residues. Per germline, CDR1 LGHNA and CDR2 YSLEER. The CDR3 protein is CASSQEQGRDIQYF. The CDR3 nucleotides read TGCGCCAGCAGCCAGGAACAGGGCCGGGACATTCAGTACTTC.

This rearrangement joins TRBV19 to TRBJ2-3; 9 positions match TRBD2. Germline CDR1 is LNHDA and CDR2 is SQIVND (reference sequence). Trimming took 6 bases from V and 0 from J; bases not matched to a gene: 13. The CDR3 extends over 18 amino acids. The CDR3 DNA follows: TGTGCCAGTAGGGTAGCGGGAGACCTTTTTTCTAGCACAGATACGCAGTATTTT. Translated, it gives CASRVAGDLFSSTDTQYF.

V and J are TRBV5-6 and TRBJ2-5; 11 bases agree with TRBD1. Trimming at V came to 4 bases and at J to 5 bases, leaving 7 bases not matched to a gene. The CDR3 covers 15 residues. Germline CDR1 SGHDT, CDR2 YYEEEE. The CDR3 DNA reads TGTGCCAGCAGCCTAAGGACAGGGGGCCGGGAGACCCAGTACTTC. It encodes CASSLRTGGRETQYF.

The chain employs TRBV2 and TRBJ1-2, with TRBD1 as a possible D gene (5 bases). This CDR3 is 13 amino acids long. Germline CDR1 is SNHLY and CDR2 is FYNNEI. V was cut by 8 bases and J by 4 bases, with 14 bases left in between. The CDR3 protein is CASGGRTSYGYTF. The CDR3 DNA is TGTGCCAGCGGCGGACGGACATCCTATGGCTACACCTTC. Complete variable domain (other parts from reference TRBV2 and TRBJ1-2): EPEVTQTPSHQVTQMGQEVILRCVPISNHLYFYWYRQILGQKVEFLVSFYNNEISEKSEIFDDQFSVERPDGSNFTLKIRSTKLEDSAMYFCASGGRTSYGYTFGSGTRLTVV.

V usage is TRBV2 and J usage is TRBJ1-3, with TRBD1 as a possible D gene (6 bases). Between the trimmed V and J ends, which lost 6 bases and 4 bases, there was a span of 10 bases. Germline CDR1 and CDR2: SNHLY and FYNNEI. CDR3 size: 13 residues. The CDR3 protein is CASRTGLGNTIYF. CDR3 DNA: TGTGCCAGCAGAACAGGGCTAGGAAACACCATATATTTT.

The chain couples TRBV7-2 to TRBJ2-1; maybe TRBD2 (6 bases). Trimming cost V 0 bases and J 7 bases, with 13 bases left between them. The germline V gene has CDR1 SGHTA and CDR2 FQGNSA. CDR3 length: 15 residues. CDR3 loop: CASSLARAGRNEQFF. CDR3 nucleotide sequence: TGTGCCAGCAGCTTAGCCCGGGCGGGGCGAAATGAGCAGTTCTTC.

This clone appeared a few times. V gene TRBV10-3 combines with J gene TRBJ2-1; D not resolved. Trimming left V 10 bases short and J 5 bases short, with 9 bases between. CDR1 is ENHRY, CDR2 SYGVKD, per germline. The CDR3 is made up of 11 amino acids. CDR3 nucleotides: TGTGCCACGCTCCAGAACAATGAGCAGTTCTTC. It is translated as CATLQNNEQFF.

The chain joins TRBV7-2 to TRBJ2-1; tentatively, D is TRBD1 (6 bases). The CDR3 length is 15 residues. V was clipped by 1 base and J by 8 bases, with 15 bases between them. CDR1 and CDR2 (germline): SGHTA, FQGNSA. The CDR3: CASSLDMGAYYEQFF. The CDR3 nucleotides are TGTGCCAGCAGCTTAGATATGGGGGCCTATTATGAGCAGTTCTTC.